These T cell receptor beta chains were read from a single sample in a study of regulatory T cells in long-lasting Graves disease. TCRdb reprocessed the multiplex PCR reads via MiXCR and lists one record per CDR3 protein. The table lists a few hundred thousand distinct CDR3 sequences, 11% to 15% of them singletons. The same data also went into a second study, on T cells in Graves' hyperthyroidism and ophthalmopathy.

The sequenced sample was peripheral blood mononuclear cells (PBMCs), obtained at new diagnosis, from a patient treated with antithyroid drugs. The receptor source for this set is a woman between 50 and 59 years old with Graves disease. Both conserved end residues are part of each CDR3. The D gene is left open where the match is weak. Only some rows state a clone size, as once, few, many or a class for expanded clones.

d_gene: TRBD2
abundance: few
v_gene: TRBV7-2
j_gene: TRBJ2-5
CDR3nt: TGTGCCAGCAGCGCGGGACTAGCGGGAGGGTGGGGGACCCAGTACTTC
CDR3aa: CASSAGLAGGWGTQYF

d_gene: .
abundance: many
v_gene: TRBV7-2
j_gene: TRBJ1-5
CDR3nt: TGTGCCAGCAGCTTAGGGTACAGCGCCGTCTATAGCAATCAGCCCCAGCATTTT
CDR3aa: CASSLGYSAVYSNQPQHF

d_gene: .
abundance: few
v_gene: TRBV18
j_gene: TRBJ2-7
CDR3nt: TGTGCCAGCTCACAGCAGGGAACCGAGCAGTACTTC
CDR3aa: CASSQQGTEQYF

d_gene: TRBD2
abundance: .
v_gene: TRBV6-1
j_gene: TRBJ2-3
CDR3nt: TGTGCCAGCAGTGAAGGGCTAGCGGCCAGCACAGATACGCAGTATTTT
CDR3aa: CASSEGLAASTDTQYF

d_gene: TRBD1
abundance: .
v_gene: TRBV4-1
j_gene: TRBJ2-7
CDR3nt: TGCGCCAGCAGCCTAACCGGGACAGGGGTTGGCCGCTACGAGCAGTACTTC
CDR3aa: CASSLTGTGVGRYEQYF

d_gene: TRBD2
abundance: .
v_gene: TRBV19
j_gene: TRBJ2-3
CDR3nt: TGTGCCAGTAGTATCGGGACTAGCGGGAGGAGAGCAGATACGCAGTATTTT
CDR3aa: CASSIGTSGRRADTQYF

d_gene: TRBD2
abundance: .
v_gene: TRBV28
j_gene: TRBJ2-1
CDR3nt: TGTGCCAGCAGAGCGGGACTAGCGGGAGTTAATGAGCAGTTCTTC
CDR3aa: CASRAGLAGVNEQFF

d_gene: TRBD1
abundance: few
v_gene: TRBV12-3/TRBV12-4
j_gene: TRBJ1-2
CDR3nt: TGTGCCAGCAGTCGAGGGGACAGGGTATCCTATGGCTACACCTTC
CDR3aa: CASSRGDRVSYGYTF

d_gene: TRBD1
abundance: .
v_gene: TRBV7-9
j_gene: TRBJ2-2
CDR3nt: TGTGCCAGCAGCACACACAGGGGGCTAAACACCGGGGAGCTGTTTTTT
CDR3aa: CASSTHRGLNTGELFF

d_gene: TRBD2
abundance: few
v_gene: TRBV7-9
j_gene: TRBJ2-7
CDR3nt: TGTGCCAGCAGCCCCGCGGGCGGGACTAGCGGTAGTGGGGTGTACGAGCAGTACTTC
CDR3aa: CASSPAGGTSGSGVYEQYF

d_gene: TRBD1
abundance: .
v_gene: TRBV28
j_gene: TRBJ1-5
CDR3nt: TGTGCCAGCTATCAGGGGGCGGGGGATAGCAATCAGCCCCAGCATTTT
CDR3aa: CASYQGAGDSNQPQHF

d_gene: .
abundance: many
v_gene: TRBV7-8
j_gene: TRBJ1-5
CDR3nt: TGTGCCAGCAGCTTAGGTCGTCAGGGAGGTCATCAGCCCCAGCATTTT
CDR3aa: CASSLGRQGGHQPQHF

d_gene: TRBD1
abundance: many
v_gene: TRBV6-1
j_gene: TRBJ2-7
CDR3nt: TGTGCCAGCAGTGGCGGGACAGGGATTATCGACGAGCAGTACTTC
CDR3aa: CASSGGTGIIDEQYF

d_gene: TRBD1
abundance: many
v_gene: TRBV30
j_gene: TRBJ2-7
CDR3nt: TGTGCCTGGAGTGCAGGACAGGGCTACGAGCAGTACTTC
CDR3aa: CAWSAGQGYEQYF

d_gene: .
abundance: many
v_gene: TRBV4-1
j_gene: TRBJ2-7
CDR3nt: TGCGCCAGCAGCCAAGATGGGCAGGGGACCGAGCAGTACTTC
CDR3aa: CASSQDGQGTEQYF

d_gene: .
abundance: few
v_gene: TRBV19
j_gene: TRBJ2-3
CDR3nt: TGTGCCAGTAGTACCCCGACTAGAAGTCTGGCGGATACGCAGTATTTT
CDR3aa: CASSTPTRSLADTQYF

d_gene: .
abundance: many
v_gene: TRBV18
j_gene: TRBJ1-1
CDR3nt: TGTGCCAGCTCACCAGAGCAGGGTGTGAACACTGAAGCTTTCTTT
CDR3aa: CASSPEQGVNTEAFF

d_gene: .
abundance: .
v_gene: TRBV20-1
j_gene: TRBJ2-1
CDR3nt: TGCAGTGCCGCCGGGACCGGCGCCTACAATGAGCAGTTCTTC
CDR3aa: CSAAGTGAYNEQFF

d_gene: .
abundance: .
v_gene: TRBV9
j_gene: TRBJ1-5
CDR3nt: TGTGCCAGCAGCGCCAGTTGGGATCAGCCCCAGCATTTT
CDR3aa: CASSASWDQPQHF

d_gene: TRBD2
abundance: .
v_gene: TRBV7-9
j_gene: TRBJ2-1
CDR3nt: TGTGCCAGCAGCTTAGTGGGACTAGTCCACAATGAGCAGTTCTTC
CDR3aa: CASSLVGLVHNEQFF

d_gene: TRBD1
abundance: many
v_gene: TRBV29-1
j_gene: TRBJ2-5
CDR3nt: TGCAGCGTTGACGCCCCAGACAGGGGGCCTGAGACCCAGTACTTC
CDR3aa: CSVDAPDRGPETQYF

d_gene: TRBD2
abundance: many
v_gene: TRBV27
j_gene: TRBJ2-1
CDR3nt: TGTGCCAGCGGCCCCATGAGCGGGAGTTGGAATGAGCAGTTCTTC
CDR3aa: CASGPMSGSWNEQFF

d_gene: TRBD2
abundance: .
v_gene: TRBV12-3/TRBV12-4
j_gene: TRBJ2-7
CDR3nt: TGTGCCAGCAGTTACAGGGGACTAGCGGGGGTCTCCTACGAGCAGTACTTC
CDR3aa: CASSYRGLAGVSYEQYF

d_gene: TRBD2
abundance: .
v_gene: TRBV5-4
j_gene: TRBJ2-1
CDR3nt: TGTGCCAGCAGCTTTCGGACTAGCGGGCCGCACAATGAGCAGTTCTTC
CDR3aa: CASSFRTSGPHNEQFF

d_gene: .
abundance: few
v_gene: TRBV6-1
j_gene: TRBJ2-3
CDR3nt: TGTGCCAGCAGTGAAGCCGTCCGGGAAACACTTTTCACAGATACGCAGTATTTT
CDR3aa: CASSEAVRETLFTDTQYF

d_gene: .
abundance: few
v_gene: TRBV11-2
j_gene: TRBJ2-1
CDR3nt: TGTGCCAGCAGCTACCCGGTATCGCGGGAAGTTAGCTCCTACAATGAGCAGTTCTTC
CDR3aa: CASSYPVSREVSSYNEQFF

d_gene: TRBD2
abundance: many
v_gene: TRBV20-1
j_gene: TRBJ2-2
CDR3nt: TGCAGTGCTAGACTAGCGGGAGGGTCCGGGGAGCTGTTTTTT
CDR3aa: CSARLAGGSGELFF

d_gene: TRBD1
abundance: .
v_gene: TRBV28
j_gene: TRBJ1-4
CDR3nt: TGTGCCAGCAGTTTCCCCCCCGGGACAGGGAATGAAAAACTGTTTTTT
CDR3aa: CASSFPPGTGNEKLFF

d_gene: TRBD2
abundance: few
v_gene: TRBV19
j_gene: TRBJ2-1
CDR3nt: TGTGCCAGCAGACTAGCGGGAGGGTTCTCCTACAATGAGCAGTTCTTC
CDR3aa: CASRLAGGFSYNEQFF

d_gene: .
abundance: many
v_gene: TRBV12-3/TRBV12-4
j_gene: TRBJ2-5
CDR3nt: TGTGCCAGCAGTCTTTGGGGCGGGGAAGAGACCCAGTACTTC
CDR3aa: CASSLWGGEETQYF

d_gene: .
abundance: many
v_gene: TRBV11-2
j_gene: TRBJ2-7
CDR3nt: TGTGCCAGCAGCTTCTACTCCGGGAACTCCTACGAGCAGTACTTC
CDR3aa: CASSFYSGNSYEQYF

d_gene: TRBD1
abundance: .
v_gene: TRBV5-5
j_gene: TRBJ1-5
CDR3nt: TGTGCCAGCAGCATAAATCAGGGGGCTCAGCCCCAGCATTTT
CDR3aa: CASSINQGAQPQHF

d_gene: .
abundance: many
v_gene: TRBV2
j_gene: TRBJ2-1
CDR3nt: TGTGCCAGCACCCCCGGGGGCTACTCCTACAATGAGCAGTTCTTC
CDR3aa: CASTPGGYSYNEQFF

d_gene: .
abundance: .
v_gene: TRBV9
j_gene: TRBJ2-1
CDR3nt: TGTGCCAGCAGCGATCCAAACTCCTACAATGAGCAGTTCTTC
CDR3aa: CASSDPNSYNEQFF

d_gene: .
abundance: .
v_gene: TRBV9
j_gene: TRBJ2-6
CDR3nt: TGTGCCAGCAGCGTAGCGGTGTTGGGCTCTGGGGCCAACGTCCTGACTTTC
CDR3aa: CASSVAVLGSGANVLTF

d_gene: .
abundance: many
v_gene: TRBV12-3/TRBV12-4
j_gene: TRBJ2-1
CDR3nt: TGTGCCAGCAGTTTAGGAACCGTGGGGAATGAGCAGTTCTTC
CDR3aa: CASSLGTVGNEQFF

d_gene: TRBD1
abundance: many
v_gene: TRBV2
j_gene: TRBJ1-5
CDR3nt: TGTGCCAGCAGTGCCCAGGACAGGGGACGGGGGTCCCAGCATTTT
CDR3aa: CASSAQDRGRGSQHF

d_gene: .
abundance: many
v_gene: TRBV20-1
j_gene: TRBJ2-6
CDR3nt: TGCAGTGCTAGAGAGGGGTCTGGGGCCAACGTCCTGACTTTC
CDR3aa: CSAREGSGANVLTF

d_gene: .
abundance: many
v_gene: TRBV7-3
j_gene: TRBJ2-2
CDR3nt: TGTGCCAGCAGCTTCTCTGGGGAGGCTGGGGAGCTGTTTTTT
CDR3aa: CASSFSGEAGELFF

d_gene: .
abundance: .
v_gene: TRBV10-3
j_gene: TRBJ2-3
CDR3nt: TGTGCCATCAGTGTATCATTTAGCGGTGAACTCTCAGATACGCAGTATTTT
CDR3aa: CAISVSFSGELSDTQYF

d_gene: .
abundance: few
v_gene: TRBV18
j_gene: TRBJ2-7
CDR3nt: TGTGCCAGCTCACCGCCGACCATGATCTACGAGCAGTACTTC
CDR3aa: CASSPPTMIYEQYF

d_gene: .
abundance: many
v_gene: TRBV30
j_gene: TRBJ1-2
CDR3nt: TGTGCCTGGAGCCAAGGGGGGAGATATGGCTACACCTTC
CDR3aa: CAWSQGGRYGYTF